This TCR beta chain was found in a study of T cell responses to AZD1222 COVID-19 vaccine. The method was immunoSEQ multiplex PCR; TCRdb's version includes in-frame clones alone and lacks a portion of them. The table records around 200,000 clones, over 85% of them present only once. The sample here was peripheral blood, taken 28 days after the second dose of the MenACWY control vaccine. This clonotype was obtained from an adult who received the MenACWY meningococcal vaccine as a control.

The CDR3 DNA reads as TGTGCCAGCAGCGTCGACCGTAATTCACCCCTCCACTTT. Translation gives CASSVDRNSPLHF. This chain connects TRBV9 to TRBJ1-6; D is undetermined. V was pared by 2 bases and J by 6 bases, with 6 bases between. This CDR3 has 13 amino acids. Germline V lookup: CDR1 SGDLS, CDR2 YYNGEE.